This paragraph reports one TCR beta chain. Its antigen is not known. Healthy Caucasians from Russia aged about 6 to 90 served as donors. It was with a sample-barcoded 5' primer and a J-beta primer mix that a second PCR of roughly 6 to 12 cycles was run. A 12-random-nucleotide template-switch adaptor tagged each cDNA molecule. MiXCR, run by TCRdb on the 5' RACE reads, gives a single entry per CDR3 protein. The data show 1.5 million to 2 million distinct CDR3 sequences, around half seen once. In germline, CDR1 is MDHEN, CDR2 SYDVKM. V lost 5 bases and J lost 8, with 16 bases in between. This CDR3 contains 14 residues. This sample was included in a study of blood T cells in healthy people across ages. Whole-study results and caveats: Naive T cell percentage by flow cytometry tracked strongly with beta diversity.

Sequencing was carried out using blood. This TCR came from a woman in her thirties or forties in good health. This chain links TRBV28 with TRBJ2-1; no clear D gene. DNA for the CDR3: TGTGCCAGCAGTCTCACACCTACTATTGATGAGCAGTTCTTC. Residues: CASSLTPTIDEQFF.